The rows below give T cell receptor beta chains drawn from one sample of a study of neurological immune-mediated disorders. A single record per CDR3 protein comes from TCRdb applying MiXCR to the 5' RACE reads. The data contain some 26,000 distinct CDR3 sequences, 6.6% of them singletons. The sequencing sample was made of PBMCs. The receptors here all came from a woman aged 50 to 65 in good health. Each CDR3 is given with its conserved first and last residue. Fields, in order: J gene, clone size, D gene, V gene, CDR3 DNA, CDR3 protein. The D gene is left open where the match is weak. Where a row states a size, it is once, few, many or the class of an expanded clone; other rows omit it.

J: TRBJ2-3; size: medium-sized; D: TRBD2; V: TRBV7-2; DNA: TGTGCCAGCCGTCCGGGGGGGTACACAGATACGCAGTATTTT; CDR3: CASRPGGYTDTQYF
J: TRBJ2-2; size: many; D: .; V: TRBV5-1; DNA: TGCGCCAGCAGCTTGGTTGGCGGCACCGGGGAGCTGTTTTTT; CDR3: CASSLVGGTGELFF
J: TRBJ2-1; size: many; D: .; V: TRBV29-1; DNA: TGCAGCACGGACGACAATGAGCAGTTCTTC; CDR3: CSTDDNEQFF
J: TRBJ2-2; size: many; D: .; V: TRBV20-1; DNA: TGCAGTGCAACAGCAGGGCGCCCAGCCGGGGAGCTGTTTTTT; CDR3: CSATAGRPAGELFF
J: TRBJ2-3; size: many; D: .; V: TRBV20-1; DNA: TGCAGTGCTAGAGTTCTCACGGGGGGCTCTACGCAGTATTTT; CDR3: CSARVLTGGSTQYF
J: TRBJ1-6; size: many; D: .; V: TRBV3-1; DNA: TGTGCCAGCAGCCAAGATAAGGGCTCCAGTACGAATTCACCCCTCCACTTT; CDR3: CASSQDKGSSTNSPLHF
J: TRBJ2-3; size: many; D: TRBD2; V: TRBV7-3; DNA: TGTGCCAGCAGCTCTAGCGGGGGGGCTACAGATACGCAGTATTTT; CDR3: CASSSSGGATDTQYF
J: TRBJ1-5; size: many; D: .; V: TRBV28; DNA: TGTGCCAGCAGTTATGTGAGGGGGTATAGCAATCAGCCCCAGCATTTT; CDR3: CASSYVRGYSNQPQHF
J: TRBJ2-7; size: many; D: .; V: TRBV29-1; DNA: TGCAGCGTTGAAACGGGAACCTACGAGCAGTACTTC; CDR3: CSVETGTYEQYF
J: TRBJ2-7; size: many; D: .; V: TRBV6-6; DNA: TGTGCCAGCAGTGGTCGGGGACCCTCTCACGAGCAGTACTTC; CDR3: CASSGRGPSHEQYF
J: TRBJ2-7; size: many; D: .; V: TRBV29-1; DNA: TGCAGCGTTTCTGAGGTAGTAGGTTTCAACGAGCAGTACTTC; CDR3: CSVSEVVGFNEQYF
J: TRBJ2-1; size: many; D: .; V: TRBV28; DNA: TGTGCCAGCAGTTTTGGGGTCGAGCAGTTCTTC; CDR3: CASSFGVEQFF
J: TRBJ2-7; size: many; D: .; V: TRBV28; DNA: TGTGCCAGCAGCCCCTCCCACGAGCAGTACTTC; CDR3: CASSPSHEQYF
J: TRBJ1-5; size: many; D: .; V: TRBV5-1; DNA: TGCGCCAGCAGCTTCAGGGGAGGCAGTCAGCCCCAGCATTTT; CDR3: CASSFRGGSQPQHF
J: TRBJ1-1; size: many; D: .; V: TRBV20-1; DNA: TGCAGTGTAAACCAGGGGTCGGTTACTGAAGCTTTCTTT; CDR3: CSVNQGSVTEAFF
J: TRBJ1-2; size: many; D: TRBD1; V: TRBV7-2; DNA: TGTGCCAGCAGCCTCGGGACAGGGGCAGGCTACACCTTC; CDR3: CASSLGTGAGYTF
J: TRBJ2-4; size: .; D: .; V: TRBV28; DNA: TGTGCCAGCAGTCTAATCCGGGGAAACATTCAGTACTTC; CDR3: CASSLIRGNIQYF
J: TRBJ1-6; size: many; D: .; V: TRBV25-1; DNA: TGTGCCAGCAGTCCCACAGGGATCTATAATTCACCCCTCCACTTT; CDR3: CASSPTGIYNSPLHF
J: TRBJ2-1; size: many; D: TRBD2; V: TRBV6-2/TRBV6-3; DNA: TGTGCCAGCGGGAGGGGTAATGAGCAGTTCTTC; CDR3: CASGRGNEQFF
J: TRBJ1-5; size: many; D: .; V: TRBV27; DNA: TGTGCCAGCAGTTTATCGGGCAGCCAGCCCCAGCATTTT; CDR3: CASSLSGSQPQHF
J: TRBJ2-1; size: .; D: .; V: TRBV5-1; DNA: TGCGCCAGCAGCTCTTACTCGGGGCCGGATGAGCAGTTCTTC; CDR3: CASSSYSGPDEQFF
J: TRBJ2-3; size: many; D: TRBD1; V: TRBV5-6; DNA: TGTGCCAGCAGCTTGGAAAGGGGACAGGGTGTCCCAGATACGCAGTATTTT; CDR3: CASSLERGQGVPDTQYF